The 11 T cell receptor beta chains reported below all come from one sample, sequenced in a study of shared clonotypes between healthy human individuals. Sequencing was performed with immunoSEQ multiplex PCR; in TCRdb, only in-frame clones are kept and a portion is missing. The table records about 680,000 clones, under 80% of them present only once. The source material was memory CD4+ T cells sorted from blood. Subset noted: CD45RA-negative fraction. These receptors were obtained from a woman aged 30 to 39 in good health.

This clone occurred a few times. The rearrangement uses TRBV30 and TRBJ1-2; TRBD1 might be the D (5 bases). The CDR3 contains 13 residues. CDR1 GTSNPN and CDR2 SVGIG come from the germline V gene (reference sequence). Trimming left V 0 bases short and J 6 bases short, with 11 bases between. The CDR3 is CAWSVGVGNGYTF. CDR3 coding DNA: TGTGCCTGGAGTGTGGGGGTCGGGAATGGCTACACCTTC.

The chain combines TRBV5-1 with TRBJ2-1; TRBD1 matches 8 bases. Germline values: CDR1 SGHRS, CDR2 YFSETQ. This CDR3 is 17 amino acids long. With V trimmed by 4 bases and J by 1 base, 10 bases remained unmatched. The CDR3 DNA follows: TGCGCCAGCAGCGGAAGACAGGGGAGTGGTTCCTACAATGAGCAGTTCTTC. It specifies CASSGRQGSGSYNEQFF.

J is TRBJ2-3 and V is TRBV27; TRBD2 aligns across 10 bases. The V gene end was trimmed by 5 bases and the J gene end by 5 bases; junction bases not matched to a gene: 7. The CDR3 extends over 15 amino acids. Looked up from germline, CDR1 is MNHEY and CDR2 is SMNVEV (reference sequence). The CDR3 loop is CASSIVAGGIDTQYF. DNA of the CDR3: TGTGCCAGCAGTATAGTAGCGGGAGGAATAGATACGCAGTATTTT.

The gene calls are TRBV6-5 and TRBJ1-1; 8 bases map to TRBD1. With V trimmed by 6 bases and J by 6 bases, 9 bases remained unmatched. CDR3 size: 14 residues. Germline-derived CDR1 and CDR2 are MNHEY and SVGAGI. The CDR3, as DNA: TGTGCCAGCAGCCACCTCGGACAGGGCGCTGAAGCTTTCTTT. Residues: CASSHLGQGAEAFF.

This clone was counted only a few times. The chain couples TRBV6-6 to TRBJ2-2; no reliable D call. Per germline, CDR1 MNHNY and CDR2 SVGAGI (reference sequence). The CDR3 is 14 residues long. Deletions cut 8 bases from V and 0 bases from J, with 10 bases between. CDR3 sequence (DNA): TGTGCCAGCTTTAGTTCCCCGAACACCGGGGAGCTGTTTTTT. This codes for CASFSSPNTGELFF.

The chain recombines TRBV9 with TRBJ1-1; D ambiguous. The CDR3 has 13 amino acids. Germline loops: CDR1 SGDLS, CDR2 YYNGEE. V was shortened by 0 bases and J by 6 bases, with 9 bases between the two germline ends. CDR3 in DNA: TGTGCCAGCAGCGTAGTAGCGGGAGCTGAAGCTTTCTTT. Protein: CASSVVAGAEAFF.

The CDR3 region has the DNA TGTGCCAGTAGTATCGCCATCGGGACTGTGAGCTCCTACGAGCAGTACTTC. Translating gives CASSIAIGTVSSYEQYF. The chain uses TRBV19 and TRBJ2-7; possibly TRBD2 for D (6 bases). CDR1 is LNHDA and CDR2 is SQIVND in the germline V gene (reference sequence). V was pared by 3 bases and J by 0 bases, with 18 bases between. The CDR3 has 17 amino acids.

This rearrangement joins TRBV7-9 to TRBJ1-2; no reliable D call. The CDR3 runs 13 residues. V lost 0 bases and J 8 bases, leaving 10 bases between the germline ends. The germline CDR1 and CDR2 sequences are SEHNR and FQNEAQ (reference sequence). The chain's CDR3 is CASSLALGRGYTF. The CDR3 nucleotides read TGTGCCAGCAGCTTAGCACTGGGAAGGGGCTACACCTTC.

Only one count was recorded for this clone. J is TRBJ2-2 and V is TRBV19; TRBD2 agrees at 7 bases. The CDR3 loop spans 16 amino acids. Germline CDR1 reads LNHDA; CDR2 reads SQIVND (reference sequence). The V and J ends lost 6 bases and 0 bases, in that order; junction bases with no gene match: 7. The CDR3 sequence: CASRSGTYTNTGELFF. The CDR3 nucleotides are TGTGCCAGTAGAAGCGGGACGTATACGAACACCGGGGAGCTGTTTTTT.

The gene calls are TRBV2 and TRBJ1-5, with TRBD1 matching over 9 bases. CDR3 size: 14 residues. Germline trimming cut 4 bases from V and 3 bases from J; bases unmatched to any gene: 1. Germline V CDR1 and CDR2: SNHLY, FYNNEI. CDR3 bases: TGTGCCAGCAGTGTACAGGGGGCCAATCAGCCCCAGCATTTT. It yields the protein CASSVQGANQPQHF.

The chain joins TRBV29-1 to TRBJ2-4; 7 bases line up with TRBD1. This CDR3 has 17 amino acids. Germline CDR1 and CDR2: SQVTM and ANQGSEA. The V segment lost 4 bases and the J segment 0 bases; nucleotides outside the gene matches: 12. The CDR3 region is CSVASLGTVEAKNIQYF. CDR3 sequence (DNA): TGCAGCGTTGCATCCCTAGGGACAGTCGAAGCCAAAAACATTCAGTACTTC.